A single sample gave rise to the 26 T cell receptor beta chains below, sequenced in a study of regulatory T cells in long-lasting Graves disease. iRepertoire HTBI primers and Arm-PCR of CDR3 regions built TCR beta libraries. TCRdb reprocessed the multiplex PCR reads via MiXCR and lists one record per CDR3 protein. The table lists under 450,000 distinct CDR3 sequences, about 20% of them singletons. Time point here: persistent/refractory GD, antithyroid drugs over 5 years with positive TRAb. PBMC-extracted RNA yielded the TCR library. This sample comprised peripheral blood mononuclear cells (PBMCs), obtained when the disease was refractory, from a patient treated with antithyroid drugs. The receptor set was obtained from a female donor with Graves disease.

V gene TRBV19 combines with J gene TRBJ2-6; TRBD2 matches at 11 bases. The germline V gene encodes CDR1 LNHDA and CDR2 SQIVND (reference sequence). V gave up 7 bases and J gave up 0 bases; unmatched junction bases: 8. This CDR3 is 18 amino acids long. CDR3 DNA: TGTGCCAGTAAGATTCGGACTAGCGGGTTCTCTGGGGCCAACGTCCTGACTTTC. This sequence encodes CASKIRTSGFSGANVLTF.

This clonotype has a count of ten or more. This rearrangement joins TRBV12-3 or TRBV12-4 to TRBJ2-5; a possible D gene is TRBD2 (5 bases). V lost 5 bases to trimming and J lost 4 bases, with 17 bases between them. The CDR3 sequence is 15 residues long. Written as DNA, the CDR3 is TGTGCCAGCAGTACACCCATCGGCGGGTTAGAGACCCAGTACTTC. It translates to CASSTPIGGLETQYF.

The rearrangement uses TRBV6-5 and TRBJ2-7; TRBD2 agrees at 12 bases. This CDR3 has 14 amino acids. Trimming removed 2 bases from V and 6 bases from J; junction bases left unmatched: 2. CDR1 MNHEY and CDR2 SVGAGI come from the germline V gene. CDR3 in amino acids: CASSYLLAGGEQYF. In DNA form, the CDR3 reads TGTGCCAGCAGTTACCTACTAGCGGGAGGCGAGCAGTACTTC.

This clonotype was detected only a few times. This chain joins TRBV12-3 or TRBV12-4 and TRBJ2-7; D uncertain. V was cut by 2 bases and J by 4 bases, with 12 bases left in between. The CDR3 sequence is 14 residues long. CDR3 sequence (DNA): TGTGCCAGCAGTTTACAGGCCCCCACTTACGAGCAGTACTTC. It encodes CASSLQAPTYEQYF.

The V call is TRBV28, the J call TRBJ1-6; D gene unclear. V lost 7 bases to trimming and J lost 0 bases, with 7 bases between them. Germline V CDR1 and CDR2: MDHEN, SYDVKM. The CDR3 extends over 14 amino acids. CDR3 loop: CASKRVSYNSPLHF. CDR3 coding DNA: TGTGCCAGCAAGCGGGTCTCCTATAATTCACCCCTCCACTTT.

This clonotype was detected a few times. The chain carries TRBV15 and TRBJ2-7; D possibly corresponds to TRBD2 (7 bases). Germline CDR1 reads LNHNV; CDR2 reads YYDKDF (reference sequence). The CDR3 totals 14 residues. V dropped 5 bases and J dropped 7 bases, with 18 bases sitting between them. The chain's CDR3 is CATSGHGGGGEQYF. The CDR3 DNA follows: TGTGCCACCAGCGGCCACGGGGGAGGGGGGGAGCAGTACTTC.

This clonotype came up a few times. V is TRBV20-1 and J is TRBJ1-5; D possibly corresponds to TRBD1 (5 bases). Germline CDR1 DFQATT, CDR2 SNEGSKA (reference sequence). The CDR3 consists of 16 residues. The V end lost 0 bases, the J end lost 7 bases, and 19 bases lay between the germline ends. The CDR3 DNA reads TGCAGTGCTAGAGACCAATTTAAGGGGCCCCCCCAGCCCCAGCATTTT. Encoded protein: CSARDQFKGPPQPQHF.

This clonotype was observed a few times. V is TRBV11-3 and J is TRBJ2-1, with 7 nucleotides matching TRBD1. The germline V gene has CDR1 SGHNT and CDR2 YENEEA. The junction had 4 bases not matched to a gene; V was cut back by 5 bases and J by 3 bases. The CDR3 loop spans 14 amino acids. The CDR3 sequence: CASSNRDSYNEQFF. The CDR3 DNA reads TGTGCCAGCAGCAACCGGGACAGCTACAATGAGCAGTTCTTC.

There are many counts of this clonotype. The chain recombines TRBV28 with TRBJ2-5; D unresolved. This CDR3 contains 14 residues. Germline CDR1 is MDHEN and CDR2 is SYDVKM. The V end was cut by 5 bases, the J end by 1 base, with 11 bases between. In DNA, the CDR3 is TGTGCCAGCAGTATCTCTCCAGTCCAAGAGACCCAGTACTTC. This gives the protein CASSISPVQETQYF.

Comments on this clonotype: This may stem from a read error, because a much larger clone lies one nucleotide away. A read error is likely, as this CDR3 ends without the conserved phenylalanine or tryptophan. The rearrangement uses TRBV12-3 or TRBV12-4 and TRBJ1-5, with a tentative D call TRBD1 (5 bases). This CDR3 has 13 residues. V lost 6 bases to trimming and J lost 4 bases, with 10 bases between them. CDR3 DNA: TGTGCCAGCAGCCAGACAGAGAATCAGCCCCAGCATTCT. Protein product: CASSQTENQPQHS.

This clonotype is a singleton in its sample. The J gene is TRBJ2-1, the V gene TRBV28; no definite D call. Deletions cut 2 bases from V and 6 bases from J, with 8 bases between. Germline V gene sequence: CDR1 MDHEN, CDR2 SYDVKM. This CDR3 has 13 amino acids. This chain's CDR3 is CASSLGQVNEQFF. The CDR3, as DNA: TGTGCCAGCAGTTTAGGTCAAGTCAATGAGCAGTTCTTC.

The chain combines TRBV19 with TRBJ1-1; no firm D call. CDR1 LNHDA and CDR2 SQIVND come from the germline V gene (reference sequence). Trimming pared 3 bases from V and 0 bases from J, leaving 5 bases between. This CDR3 has 13 amino acids. The CDR3 nucleotides are TGTGCCAGTAGTATGGTGGTGAACACTGAAGCTTTCTTT. It is translated as CASSMVVNTEAFF.

V is TRBV5-6 and J is TRBJ2-5; 14 nucleotides agree with TRBD2. CDR1 is SGHDT and CDR2 is YYEEEE in the germline V gene. The CDR3 sequence is 21 residues long. V lost 4 bases to trimming and J lost 3 bases; unmatched junction nucleotides: 20. CDR3 DNA sequence: TGTGCCAGCAGCCGAAAGAGCGCCGGGACTAGCGGGAGCGAAAGAGAAGAGACCCAGTACTTC. It codes for CASSRKSAGTSGSEREETQYF. Together with reference TRBV5-6 and TRBJ2-5, the CDR3 gives the full variable domain: DAGVTQSPTHLIKTRGQQVTLRCSPKSGHDTVSWYQQALGQGPQFIFQYYEEEERQRGNFPDRFSGHQFPNYSSELNVNALLLGDSALYLCASSRKSAGTSGSEREETQYFGPGTRLLVL.

This clonotype came up a few times. The genes are TRBV20-1 and TRBJ2-7; the D is unclear. The germline V gene has CDR1 DFQATT and CDR2 SNEGSKA (reference sequence). This CDR3 is built from 11 residues. Trimming took off 2 bases at V and 3 bases at J, with 5 bases between the two ends. CDR3 loop: CSARTIYEQYF. DNA for the CDR3: TGCAGTGCTAGAACGATCTACGAGCAGTACTTC.

The table lists this clonotype with a few counts. The chain has TRBV20-1 and TRBJ1-2; 9 bases are shared with TRBD1. Germline loops: CDR1 DFQATT, CDR2 SNEGSKA (reference sequence). With V trimmed by 4 bases and J by 4 bases, 10 bases remained unmatched. This CDR3 has 15 amino acids. The CDR3 DNA reads TGCAGTGCTAAAAAGCCGGGACAGGGCCTCTATGGCTACACCTTC. Protein: CSAKKPGQGLYGYTF.

The chain employs TRBV20-1 and TRBJ2-5; tentative D call: TRBD2 (6 bases). CDR1 DFQATT and CDR2 SNEGSKA come from the germline V gene (reference sequence). V was pared by 0 bases and J by 5 bases, with 16 bases between. This CDR3 is built from 15 residues. As DNA, the CDR3 is TGCAGTGCTAGAGATCGGATGGAGGGTGTGGAGACCCAGTACTTC. This codes for CSARDRMEGVETQYF.

This clonotype was recorded many times. The V and J genes are TRBV28 and TRBJ2-5; 7 nucleotides line up with TRBD2. The V gene's germline CDR1 is MDHEN and CDR2 SYDVKM. This CDR3 spans 16 amino acids. Unmatched junction bases numbered 16, after V lost 5 bases and J lost 7 bases. The CDR3 DNA sequence: TGTGCCAGCAGTCCGCGGAAGCGGGAAGATATCGGGACCCAGTACTTC. As protein: CASSPRKREDIGTQYF.

Ten or more counts support this clonotype. The chain combines TRBV20-1 with TRBJ1-2, with 10 bases aligning to TRBD1. The germline gives CDR1 DFQATT, CDR2 SNEGSKA (reference sequence). Trimming cost V 7 bases and J 14 bases; bases outside gene matches: 7. The CDR3 contains 10 residues. The CDR3: CSEARTGGTF. Here the CDR3 DNA reads TGCAGTGAAGCTCGGACAGGGGGGACCTTC.

About this clonotype itself: This may arise from a read error, as a much more abundant clone is one base away. The conserved final phenylalanine or tryptophan is absent from the CDR3, which likely points to a read error. This rearrangement joins TRBV6-1 to TRBJ1-2, with D unresolved. The germline V gene has CDR1 MNHNS and CDR2 SASEGT. Deletions cut 6 bases from V and 4 bases from J, with 21 bases between. This CDR3 spans 16 amino acids. The CDR3 region is CASSRASYPRLYGYTS. CDR3 DNA: TGTGCCAGCAGCCGCGCCTCATACCCGCGTCTCTATGGCTACACCTCC.

This rearrangement joins TRBV15 to TRBJ1-3; D is perhaps TRBD1 (6 bases). The CDR3 extends over 16 amino acids. V lost 6 bases to trimming and J lost 0 bases, with 15 bases between them. Per the germline V gene, CDR1 is LNHNV and CDR2 is YYDKDF (reference sequence). The CDR3 spells CATSMDSLFSGNTIYF. The DNA for the CDR3 is TGTGCCACCAGTATGGACAGCTTATTCTCTGGAAACACCATATATTTT.

This clonotype was detected ten times or more. CDR3 amino acids: CASSLWGGSAYEQYF. In DNA, the CDR3 is TGTGCCAGCAGTTTATGGGGTGGGTCGGCCTACGAGCAGTACTTC. This rearrangement joins TRBV27 to TRBJ2-7; no definite D call. The length of the CDR3 is 15 residues. The germline V gene has CDR1 MNHEY and CDR2 SMNVEV (reference sequence). V gave up 1 base and J gave up 2 bases, with 12 bases separating them.

The chain carries TRBV20-1 and TRBJ2-7; 7 bases are shared with TRBD1. V dropped 0 bases and J dropped 2; count of bases not matched to a gene: 7. Germline V gene sequence: CDR1 DFQATT, CDR2 SNEGSKA (reference sequence). The CDR3 extends over 15 amino acids. The CDR3: CSARERDRAAYEQYF. CDR3 sequence (DNA): TGCAGTGCTAGAGAAAGGGACAGAGCGGCCTACGAGCAGTACTTC.

This clonotype was counted a few times. J is TRBJ2-7 and V is TRBV29-1; D is ambiguous. Germline V gene sequence: CDR1 SQVTM, CDR2 ANQGSEA. The CDR3 spans 11 residues. V lost 4 bases, J lost 0 bases, and 4 bases lay in between. The CDR3 reads CSVAASYEQYF. CDR3 in DNA: TGCAGCGTTGCAGCCTCCTACGAGCAGTACTTC.

Worth noting for this clonotype: A read error may account for a junction end that differs from germline. CDR3 coding DNA: TGTGCCAGCAGCCAAGACTTGACTAACGAGCAGTACTTC. Protein sequence: CASSQDLTNEQYF. The V gene is TRBV4-1, the J gene TRBJ2-7; D might be TRBD2 (5 bases). The germline gives CDR1 MGHRA, CDR2 YSYEKL. The CDR3 consists of 13 residues.

The sample holds many counts of this clonotype. The genes are TRBV12-3 or TRBV12-4 and TRBJ2-7; D gene ambiguous. V lost 1 base to trimming and J lost 1 base, with 8 bases between them. The CDR3 has 14 amino acids. This chain's CDR3 is CASSLETSSYEQYF. CDR3 nucleotides: TGTGCCAGCAGTTTAGAGACAAGTTCCTACGAGCAGTACTTC.

This clonotype was counted many times. V usage is TRBV11-1 and J usage is TRBJ2-3; D possibly corresponds to TRBD2 (6 bases). V lost 5 bases, J lost 2 bases, and 14 bases lay in between. Germline V gene sequence: CDR1 SGHAT, CDR2 FQDESV (reference sequence). The CDR3 contains 15 residues. DNA for the CDR3: TGTGCCAGCAGCCCCGAAGGCGGGGACACAGATACGCAGTATTTT. This encodes CASSPEGGDTDTQYF. Full variable domain (remainder filled in from reference TRBV11-1 and TRBJ2-3): EAEVAQSPRYKITEKSQAVAFWCDPISGHATLYWYRQILGQGPELLVQFQDESVVDDSQLPKDRFSAERLKGVDSTLKIQPAELGDSAMYLCASSPEGGDTDTQYFGPGTRLTVL.